The clone carrying this T cell receptor beta chain was detected a few times. This CDR3 has 13 amino acids. With 5 bases removed from V and 8 bases from J, the gap between germline ends came to 15 bases. CDR1 is LNHDA, CDR2 SQIVND, per germline (reference sequence). These data belong to a study of blood T cell repertoires in COVID-19. Study-wide context: COVID-19 samples, acute and convalescent, were from the United States, Italy and Spain. Nucleic acid was either cDNA or gDNA, and it came from T cells, B-cell-depleted T cells, or PBMCs.

How the authors handled the data: Using reference gene primer amplification, nucleated cell counts were estimated. TCRdb's copy holds only in-frame clones and misses some; the assay was immunoSEQ multiplex PCR. V, J and clone size were drawn from that table, and D and trimming were deduced from the DNA. Found here are roughly 200,000 clones, roughly 80% of them singletons; the top ten hold about 8%. V is TRBV19 and J is TRBJ1-2; a possible D gene is TRBD1 (5 bases). This clonotype was obtained from a woman aged 80 or over with acute or convalescent COVID-19. The sequenced sample consisted of peripheral blood. The DNA for the CDR3 is TGTGCCAGTAGTGCCTCAGGGCCTGGGGGCTACACCTTC. Protein product: CASSASGPGGYTF.